The clone carrying this T cell receptor beta chain has only a few counts. This sample is drawn from a study of blood T cell repertoires in COVID-19. Followed over time, Seattle patients had been enrolled while infection was active. The repertoire was sequenced with immunoSEQ multiplex PCR; TCRdb's copy has only in-frame clones and lacks some. The sample holds around 200,000 clones; roughly 80% are singletons and the top ten take 14%. The CDR3 extends over 14 amino acids. Germline V lookup: CDR1 LNHDA, CDR2 SQIVND (reference sequence). V was pared by 7 bases and J by 7 bases, with 16 bases between. This TCR came from a woman in her 70s with COVID-19, enrolled during active disease. The rearrangement joins TRBV19 to TRBJ1-4, with D tentatively TRBD1 (5 bases). Sequencing used peripheral blood. CDR3 sequence: CASKAGDRGEKLFF. CDR3 coding DNA: TGTGCCAGTAAGGCGGGGGACCGAGGTGAAAAACTGTTTTTT.